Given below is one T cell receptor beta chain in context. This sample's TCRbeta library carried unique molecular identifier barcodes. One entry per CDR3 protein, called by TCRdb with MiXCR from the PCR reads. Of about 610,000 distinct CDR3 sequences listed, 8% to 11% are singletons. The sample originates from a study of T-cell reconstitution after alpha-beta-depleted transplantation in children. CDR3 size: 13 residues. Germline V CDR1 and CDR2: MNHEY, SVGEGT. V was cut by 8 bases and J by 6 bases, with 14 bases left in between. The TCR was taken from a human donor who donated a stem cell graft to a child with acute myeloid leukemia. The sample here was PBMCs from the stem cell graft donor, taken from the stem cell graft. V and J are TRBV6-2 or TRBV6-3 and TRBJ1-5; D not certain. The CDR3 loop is CASLQDLGQPQHF. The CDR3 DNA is TGTGCCAGCCTCCAGGATCTTGGTCAGCCCCAGCATTTT.